A single sample gave rise to the 7 T cell receptor beta chains below, sequenced in a study of OX40 agonist ivuxolimab in advanced cancers. Method: immunoSEQ multiplex PCR; TCRdb's copy keeps in-frame clones and lacks some. Of around 70,000 clones in the sample, roughly 89% were seen once. Sequencing used CD4+ or CD8+ T cells sorted from blood, obtained in a trial of the OX40 agonist ivuxolimab. The receptors were sampled from an adult with an advanced solid tumor such as melanoma, head and neck, liver or kidney cancer.

This chain links TRBV10-2 with TRBJ2-3; unclear D gene. This CDR3 spans 14 amino acids. Germline V gene data show CDR1 as WSHSY and CDR2 as SAAADI. V lost 6 bases and J lost 0, with 10 bases in between. As DNA, the CDR3 is TGCGCCAGCAGGTACGTCGGAAGCACAGATACGCAGTATTTT. Translation: CASRYVGSTDTQYF.

This clone is judged large. CDR3 protein: CASSTSTGFSLFPYF. The CDR3 nucleotides are TGTGCCAGCAGTACCTCGACAGGTTTCTCTCTTTTTCCGTACTTC. J is TRBJ2-7 and V is TRBV2, with D perhaps TRBD1 (6 bases). Germline CDR1 SNHLY, CDR2 FYNNEI. Trimming left V 5 bases short and J 12 bases short, with 26 bases between. CDR3 length equals 15 residues.

The rearrangement uses TRBV1 and TRBJ2-5; the table's D call of TRBD2 was not tested on the DNA. TRBV1 is an annotated pseudogene. This CDR3 spans 21 amino acids. Here the CDR3 reads CTSSQPEVAGLGTQSQETQYF. In DNA form, the CDR3 reads TGCACCAGCAGCCAACCCGAGGTAGCGGGGTTGGGCACGCAATCCCAAGAGACCCAGTACTTC.

This clone was observed a single time. The V and J genes are TRBV28 and TRBJ1-5; no firm D call. Trimming cost V 5 bases and J 5 bases, with 13 bases left between them. There are 14 residues in the CDR3. Germline CDR1 reads MDHEN; CDR2 reads SYDVKM. The CDR3 nucleotides are TGTGCCAGCAGTCCCGCGTTCTCTTATCAGCCCCAGCATTTT. This gives the protein CASSPAFSYQPQHF.

This chain connects TRBV11-1 to TRBJ1-5; the D gene is possibly TRBD1 (5 bases). Germline V gene sequence: CDR1 SGHAT, CDR2 FQDESV (reference sequence). The germline V and J ends were trimmed by 5 bases and 4 bases, with 15 bases remaining between them. This CDR3 has 15 residues. The CDR3 bases are TGTGCCAGCAGCCTAAACGGGTGGGGGAATCAGCCCCAGCATTTT. It codes for CASSLNGWGNQPQHF.

The J gene is TRBJ2-2, the V gene TRBV9, with 8 bases aligning to TRBD1. The CDR3 consists of 16 residues. Looked up from germline, CDR1 is SGDLS and CDR2 is YYNGEE. Unmatched junction bases numbered 12, after V lost 7 bases and J lost 4 bases. CDR3 in DNA: TGTGCCAGCTCCCCTCCAGGGGGCCTCGGCACCGGGGAGCTGTTTTTT. Amino acid sequence: CASSPPGGLGTGELFF.

The chain uses TRBV5-1 and TRBJ1-4; D is possibly TRBD1 (6 bases). This CDR3 region has 17 residues. Trimming pared 1 base from V and 0 bases from J, leaving 13 bases between. CDR1 and CDR2 from the germline V gene are SGHRS and YFSETQ. CDR3 DNA: TGCGCCAGCAGCTTGCGTCCCAAGGGGGCAACTAATGAAAAACTGTTTTTT. Translated, it gives CASSLRPKGATNEKLFF.